This T cell receptor (beta chain) was recovered during a study of CD8+ T cells in alopecia areata. Study-wide results and limits: Normal skin's resident alphabeta T cells are sequenced alongside lesional scalp T cells. Many expanded lesional clones persisted in scalp and blood during tofacitinib treatment. Clonality in the scalp and expanded CD8+ clones ranked among the top 100 were significantly decreased by tofacitinib.

The V and J ends lost 4 bases and 4 bases, in that order; junction bases with no gene match: 4. CDR1 is SGHDT, CDR2 YYEEEE, per germline. CDR3 length: 13 amino acids. As for treatment: oral pan-JAK inhibitor, 5-10 mg twice daily. RNA was isolated and reverse transcribed to cDNA, the sequencing template. Here immunoSEQ multiplex PCR was the method, and the copy in TCRdb shows in-frame clones only, minus some. Found here are under 350,000 clones, 55% to 70% of them singletons; the top ten hold approximately 1.8%. As concerns this clone: Its cognate antigen is unknown.

This clonotype originated in a human donor with alopecia areata. J is TRBJ1-2 and V is TRBV5-6; TRBD1 aligns across 7 bases. This material consisted of CD4+ T cells sorted from blood, taken at week 24, from a patient treated with tofacitinib. The CDR3 DNA sequence: TGTGCCAGCAGCCCCGGGACAGCCTATGGCTACACCTTC. Translating gives CASSPGTAYGYTF.